One and the same sample provided the 11 T cell receptor beta chains below, sequenced in a study of blood T cell repertoires in COVID-19. The repertoire was sequenced with immunoSEQ multiplex PCR; TCRdb's copy has only in-frame clones and lacks some. The sample contains 30,000 to 40,000 clones, about nine tenths of which appear only once. Specimen: peripheral blood. The receptors originated from a man older than 75 with acute or convalescent COVID-19.

The chain is built from TRBV24-1 and TRBJ2-7; TRBD2 aligns across 12 bases. V lost 3 bases to trimming and J lost 3 bases; unmatched junction nucleotides: 2. Germline V gene lookup returns CDR1 KGHDR and CDR2 SFDVKD. The CDR3 runs 15 residues. The CDR3, as DNA: TGTGCCACCAGTGATAGGACTAGCGGGGACTACGAGCAGTACTTC. Translating it yields CATSDRTSGDYEQYF.

This chain joins TRBV29-1 and TRBJ1-2; a possible D gene is TRBD1 (6 bases). The CDR3 covers 15 residues. Germline values: CDR1 SQVTM, CDR2 ANQGSEA. With 7 bases removed from V and 4 bases from J, the gap between germline ends came to 22 bases. For the CDR3, the DNA is TGCAGCGCCTTGGTTAGGGGCCCCAGGGGCTATGGCTACACCTTC. This sequence encodes CSALVRGPRGYGYTF.

The chain carries TRBV2 and TRBJ1-3; the match to TRBD1 covers 7 bases. J gave up 0 bases and V 5 bases, and 1 base lay outside the gene matches. Germline V gene lookup returns CDR1 SNHLY and CDR2 FYNNEI. The CDR3 consists of 14 residues. The CDR3 DNA follows: TGTGCCAGCAGTACAGGGGTCTCTGGAAACACCATATATTTT. Translation: CASSTGVSGNTIYF.

This chain joins TRBV10-1 and TRBJ1-2, with 8 bases aligning to TRBD1. The CDR3 runs to 13 residues. Unmatched junction bases numbered 3, after V lost 1 base and J lost 8 bases. Germline values: CDR1 WNHNN, CDR2 SYGVQD (reference sequence). CDR3 DNA sequence: TGCGCCAGCAGTGAGTTCACAGGGGGAGGCTACACCTTC. It encodes CASSEFTGGGYTF.

The genes are TRBV7-8 and TRBJ1-1; tentatively, D is TRBD1 (6 bases). Germline CDR1 is SGHVS and CDR2 is FQNEAQ. Trimming cost V 5 bases and J 4 bases, with 17 bases left between them. CDR3 length: 15 residues. As DNA, the CDR3 is TGTGCCAGCAGCCCGGGGCGGCCAGGGGTCACTGAAGCTTTCTTT. Its protein product is CASSPGRPGVTEAFF.

The V call is TRBV7-6, the J call TRBJ2-5; 10 positions match TRBD2. This CDR3 region has 17 residues. V was clipped by 6 bases and J by 2 bases; unmatched bases: 12. Germline V gene data show CDR1 as SGHVS and CDR2 as FNYEAQ. CDR3: CASSPVISAGGQETQYF. The CDR3 DNA follows: TGTGCCAGCAGTCCCGTTATATCAGCGGGGGGGCAAGAGACCCAGTACTTC.

The chain employs TRBV6-5 and TRBJ2-7; TRBD2 might be the D (6 bases). CDR3 length: 12 amino acids. Germline loops: CDR1 MNHEY, CDR2 SVGAGI. V was cut by 8 bases and J by 2 bases, with 10 bases left in between. CDR3 region: CASRDFTYEQYF. CDR3 nucleotide sequence: TGTGCCAGCCGGGACTTTACCTACGAGCAGTACTTC.

The genes are TRBV18 and TRBJ2-2; 9 nucleotides agree with TRBD1. The CDR3 totals 14 residues. CDR1 KGHSH and CDR2 LQKENI come from the germline V gene. Germline trimming cut 4 bases from V and 7 bases from J; bases unmatched to any gene: 4. The DNA for the CDR3 is TGTGCCAGCTCACGGGGACAGGGAGTCGGGGAGCTGTTTTTT. Protein product: CASSRGQGVGELFF.

The CDR3 is CASSLVRPGIPNTEAFF. The CDR3 coding sequence is TGCGCCAGCAGCTTGGTTAGGCCAGGAATTCCGAACACTGAAGCTTTCTTT. The chain is built from TRBV5-1 and TRBJ1-1; no clear D. From germline, CDR1 is SGHRS and CDR2 YFSETQ. V was shortened by 0 bases and J by 1 base, with 16 bases between the two germline ends. The CDR3 is 17 residues long.

V gene TRBV18 combines with J gene TRBJ1-3, with 7 positions matching TRBD1. CDR3 length equals 16 residues. Per the germline V gene, CDR1 is KGHSH and CDR2 is LQKENI. V was pared by 3 bases and J by 2 bases, with 7 bases of the junction left unmatched. The CDR3 spells CASSPRQGEAGNTIYF. The DNA for the CDR3 is TGTGCCAGCTCACCTCGACAGGGAGAAGCTGGAAACACCATATATTTT.

The V call is TRBV12-3 or TRBV12-4, the J call TRBJ2-1; a possible D gene is TRBD1 (5 bases). The CDR3 is 13 amino acids. The V and J ends lost 1 base and 6 bases respectively, with 7 bases between them. This CDR3 reads CASSLGQGNEQFF. DNA for the CDR3: TGTGCCAGCAGTTTAGGGCAGGGCAATGAGCAGTTCTTC.